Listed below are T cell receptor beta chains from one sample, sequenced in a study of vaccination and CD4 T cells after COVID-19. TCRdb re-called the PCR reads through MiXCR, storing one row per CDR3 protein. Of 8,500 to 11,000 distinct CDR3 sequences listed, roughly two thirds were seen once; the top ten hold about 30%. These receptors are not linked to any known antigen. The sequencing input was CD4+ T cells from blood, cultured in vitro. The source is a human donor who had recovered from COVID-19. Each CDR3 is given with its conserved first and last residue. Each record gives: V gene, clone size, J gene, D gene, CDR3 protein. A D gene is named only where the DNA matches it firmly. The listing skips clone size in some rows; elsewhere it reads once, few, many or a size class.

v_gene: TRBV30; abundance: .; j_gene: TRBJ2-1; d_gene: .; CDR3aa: CAWTRDAYNEQFF
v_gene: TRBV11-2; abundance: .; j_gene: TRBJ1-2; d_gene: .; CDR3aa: CASSFRDGCTF
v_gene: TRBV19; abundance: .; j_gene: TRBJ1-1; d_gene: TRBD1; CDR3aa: CASSTSGGWGTEAFF
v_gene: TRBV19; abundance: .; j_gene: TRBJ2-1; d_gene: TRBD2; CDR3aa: CASTRASGGLLEQFF
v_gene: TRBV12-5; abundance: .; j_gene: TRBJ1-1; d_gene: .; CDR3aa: CASGLNTEAFF
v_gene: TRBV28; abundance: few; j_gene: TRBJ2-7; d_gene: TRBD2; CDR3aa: CASSISGLAGGTYEQYF
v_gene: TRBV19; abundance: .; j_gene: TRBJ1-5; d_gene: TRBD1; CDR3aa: CASSTATGTSQPQHF
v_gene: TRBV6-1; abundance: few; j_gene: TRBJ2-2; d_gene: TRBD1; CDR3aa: CASTLGQGRTGELFF
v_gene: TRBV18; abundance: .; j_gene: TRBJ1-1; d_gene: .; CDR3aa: CASSPFGGQEAFF
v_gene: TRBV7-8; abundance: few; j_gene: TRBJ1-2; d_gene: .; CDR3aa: CASSPQDGSFYTF
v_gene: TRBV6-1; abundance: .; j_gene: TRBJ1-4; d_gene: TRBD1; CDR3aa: CATEGTGSVGKLFF
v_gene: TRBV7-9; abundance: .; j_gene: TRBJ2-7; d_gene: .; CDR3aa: CASSFAPPRAYEQYF
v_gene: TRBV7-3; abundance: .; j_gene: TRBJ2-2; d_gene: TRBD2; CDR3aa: CASSLYTSGGGTNTGELFF
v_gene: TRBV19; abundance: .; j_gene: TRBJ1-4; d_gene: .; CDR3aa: CASSTWGFGEKLFF
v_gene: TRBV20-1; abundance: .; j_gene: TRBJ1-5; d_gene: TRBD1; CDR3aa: CSATRTGGEAQPQHF
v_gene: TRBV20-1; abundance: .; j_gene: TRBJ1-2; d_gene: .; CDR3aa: CSARGGGSNYGYTF
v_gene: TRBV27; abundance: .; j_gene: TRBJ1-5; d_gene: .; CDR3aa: CASSPQGAHQPQHF
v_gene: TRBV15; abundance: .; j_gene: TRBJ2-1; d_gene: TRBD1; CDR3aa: CATSRGTASSYNEQFF
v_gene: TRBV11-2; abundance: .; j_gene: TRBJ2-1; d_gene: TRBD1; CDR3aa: CASSQTGQGSNEQFF
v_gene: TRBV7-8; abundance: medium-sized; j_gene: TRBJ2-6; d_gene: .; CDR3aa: CASSAQLGLSSGANVLTF
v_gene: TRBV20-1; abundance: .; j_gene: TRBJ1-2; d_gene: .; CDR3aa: CSAYSGTYGYTF
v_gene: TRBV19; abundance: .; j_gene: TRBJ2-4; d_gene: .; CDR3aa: CASSIDISGERNIQCF
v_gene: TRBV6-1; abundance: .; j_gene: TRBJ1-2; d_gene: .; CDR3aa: CASSEELRGWGYTF
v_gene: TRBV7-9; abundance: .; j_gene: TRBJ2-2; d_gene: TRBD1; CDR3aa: CASSIPRDSANTGELFF
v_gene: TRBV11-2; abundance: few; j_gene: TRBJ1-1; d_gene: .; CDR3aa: CASSLVGDTEAFF
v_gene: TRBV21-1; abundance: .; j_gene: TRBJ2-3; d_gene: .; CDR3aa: CASRLAGTWTDTQYF
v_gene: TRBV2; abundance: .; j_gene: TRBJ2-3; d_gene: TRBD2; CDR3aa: CASGGQTSGRENFRYSQYF
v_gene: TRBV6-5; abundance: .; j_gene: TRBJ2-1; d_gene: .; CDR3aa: CASSYSGWGNEQFF
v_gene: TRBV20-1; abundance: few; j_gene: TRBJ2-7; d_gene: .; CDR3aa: CSARDPLSSYEQYF
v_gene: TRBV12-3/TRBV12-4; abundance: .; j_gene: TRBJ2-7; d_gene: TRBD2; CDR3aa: CASSLRPRTGLRHEQYF
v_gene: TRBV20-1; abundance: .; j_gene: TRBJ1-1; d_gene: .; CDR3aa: CSATRGADTEAFF
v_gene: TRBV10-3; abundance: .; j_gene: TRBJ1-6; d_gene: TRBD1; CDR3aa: CAIRVTGGPGSPLHF
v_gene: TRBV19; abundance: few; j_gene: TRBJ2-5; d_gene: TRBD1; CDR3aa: CASSNRGHQETQYF
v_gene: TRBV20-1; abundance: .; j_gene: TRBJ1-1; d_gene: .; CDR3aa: CSAQSGGGTEAFF
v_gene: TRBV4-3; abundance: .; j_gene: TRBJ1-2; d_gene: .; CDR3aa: CASSQGPNYGYTF
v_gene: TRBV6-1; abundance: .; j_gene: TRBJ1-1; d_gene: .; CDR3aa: CASRKASLTEAFF
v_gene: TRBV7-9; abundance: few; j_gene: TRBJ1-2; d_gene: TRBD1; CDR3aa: CASSAGQNNYGYTF
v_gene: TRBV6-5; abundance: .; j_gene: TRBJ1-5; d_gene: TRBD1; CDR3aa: CASSYSTGKGQPQHF
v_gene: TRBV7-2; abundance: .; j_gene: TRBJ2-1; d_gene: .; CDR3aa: CASSVSTGTTGEQFF
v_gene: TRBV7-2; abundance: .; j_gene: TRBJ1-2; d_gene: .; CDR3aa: CASSLVGQPYGYTF
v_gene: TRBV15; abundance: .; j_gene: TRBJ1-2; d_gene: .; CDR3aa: CATSRPGPRGYYGYTF
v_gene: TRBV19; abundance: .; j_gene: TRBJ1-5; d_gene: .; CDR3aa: CASSPFRQPQHF
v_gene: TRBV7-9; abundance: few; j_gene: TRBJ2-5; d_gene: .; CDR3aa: CASSPTTGRSQETQYF
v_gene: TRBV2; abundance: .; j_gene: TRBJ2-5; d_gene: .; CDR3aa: CASSIRFVDQYF
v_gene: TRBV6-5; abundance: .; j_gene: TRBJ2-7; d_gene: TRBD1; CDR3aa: CASSYSQGQLYEQYF
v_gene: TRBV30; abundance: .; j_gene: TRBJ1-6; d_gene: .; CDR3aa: CAWKEQGYTPLHF
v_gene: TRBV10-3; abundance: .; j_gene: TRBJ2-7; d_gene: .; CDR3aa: CAISEFRGSYEQYF
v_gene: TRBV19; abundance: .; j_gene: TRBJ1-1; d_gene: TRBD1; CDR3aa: CASIQRGNRGLNTEAFF
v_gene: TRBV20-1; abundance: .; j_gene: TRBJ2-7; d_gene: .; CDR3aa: CSATRQVRRDEQYF
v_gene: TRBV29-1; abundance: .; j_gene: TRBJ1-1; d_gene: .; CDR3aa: CSVDPSGTEAFF
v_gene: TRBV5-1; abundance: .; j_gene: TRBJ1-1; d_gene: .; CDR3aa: CASSLDGGGTEAFF
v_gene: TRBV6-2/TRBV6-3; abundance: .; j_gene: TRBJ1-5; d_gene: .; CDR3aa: CASSYVDSNQPQHF
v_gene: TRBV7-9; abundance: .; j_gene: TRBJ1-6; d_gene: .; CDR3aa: CASTPGTLNSPLQPLHF